Presented here are 26 T cell receptor beta chains from one specimen sequenced in a study of shared clonotypes between healthy human individuals. Naive CD8 cells were CD45RO-negative, positively selected for CCR7, excluding terminally differentiated effector memory CD45RA+ cells. Clones were read by immunoSEQ multiplex PCR, and TCRdb kept only the in-frame ones, dropping some. The repertoire holds around 550,000 clones, with 95% as singletons. The sequenced sample was naive CD8+ T cells sorted from blood. The receptors here all came from a woman in her thirties in good health.

V is TRBV6-1 and J is TRBJ2-2; D is unresolved. V lost 1 base and J 0 bases, leaving 9 bases between the germline ends. From germline, CDR1 is MNHNS and CDR2 SASEGT. CDR3 size: 16 residues. CDR3 region: CASSEVGNPNTGELFF. The CDR3 DNA sequence: TGTGCCAGCAGTGAAGTTGGCAACCCGAACACCGGGGAGCTGTTTTTT.

CDR3 in amino acids: CASSLTGSAEKLFF. The CDR3 coding sequence is TGTGCCAGCAGTTTAACAGGGAGCGCTGAAAAACTGTTTTTT. The chain employs TRBV27 and TRBJ1-4, with D maybe TRBD1 (6 bases). This CDR3 is 14 amino acids long. V lost 2 bases to trimming and J lost 7 bases, with 11 bases between them. Per the germline V gene, CDR1 is MNHEY and CDR2 is SMNVEV (reference sequence). Using reference TRBV27 and TRBJ1-4 for the parts outside the CDR3, the full variable domain is EAQVTQNPRYLITVTGKKLTVTCSQNMNHEYMSWYRQDPGLGLRQIYYSMNVEVTDKGDVPEGYKVSRKEKRNFPLILESPSPNQTSLYFCASSLTGSAEKLFFGSGTQLSVL.

The chain is built from TRBV28 and TRBJ1-2; TRBD1 might be the D (6 bases). The CDR3 spans 17 residues. V shed 0 bases and J shed 6 bases, with 20 bases lying between them. Per germline, CDR1 MDHEN and CDR2 SYDVKM. The CDR3: CASSLWAGEGVGNGYTF. The CDR3 DNA follows: TGTGCCAGCAGTTTATGGGCAGGGGAAGGGGTAGGGAATGGCTACACCTTC.

V and J are TRBV9 and TRBJ2-1, with 8 bases that match TRBD2. J lost 6 bases, V lost 4 bases, and 9 bases had no gene match. The CDR3 has 15 amino acids. Germline lookup yields CDR1 SGDLS and CDR2 YYNGEE. CDR3 nucleotide sequence: TGTGCCAGCAGCCCCGGGGCTAGCGGGTCCAATGAGCAGTTCTTC. Its translation is CASSPGASGSNEQFF.

A single count supports this clone. V usage is TRBV28 and J usage is TRBJ1-1; D may be TRBD1 (6 bases). Trimming removed 6 bases at V and 1 base at J, with 12 bases between. Germline V gene sequence: CDR1 MDHEN, CDR2 SYDVKM. The CDR3 is made up of 14 amino acids. As DNA, the CDR3 is TGTGCCAGCAGGCCGGACAGCCCGAACACTGAAGCTTTCTTT. Translation: CASRPDSPNTEAFF.

The chain joins TRBV4-2 to TRBJ2-5, with D maybe TRBD2 (5 bases). This CDR3 has 13 residues. The V end was cut by 6 bases, the J end by 4 bases, with 12 bases between. Germline loops: CDR1 LGHNA, CDR2 YNFKEQ. The DNA for the CDR3 is TGTGCCAGCAGTGGCGGGTATGGAGAGACCCAGTACTTC. As protein: CASSGGYGETQYF.

V and J are TRBV7-8 and TRBJ2-5, with 8 bases that match TRBD1. The assigned J gene may be wrong: the sequence end matches TRBJ2-7 better. Germline values: CDR1 SGHVS, CDR2 FQNEAQ. The CDR3 sequence is 14 residues long. The CDR3 nucleotides read TGTGCCAGCAGCTTATGGCAGGGGGCTGACGAGCAGTACTTC. The encoded protein is CASSLWQGADEQYF.

This sequence joins TRBV2 and TRBJ2-7; 8 bases align to TRBD1. This CDR3 spans 14 amino acids. CDR1 SNHLY and CDR2 FYNNEI come from the germline V gene. V was clipped by 6 bases and J by 2 bases; unmatched bases: 6. This CDR3 reads CASSTGGPPYEQYF. The CDR3 DNA is TGTGCCAGCAGCACAGGGGGACCCCCCTACGAGCAGTACTTC.

The chain links TRBV27 to TRBJ2-7; TRBD1 agrees at 11 bases. CDR3 size: 15 residues. Trimming at V came to 3 bases and at J to 7 bases, leaving 8 bases not matched to a gene. The germline gives CDR1 MNHEY, CDR2 SMNVEV (reference sequence). CDR3 coding DNA: TGTGCCAGCAGTTTTTCGGGACAGGGGGTGTGGGAGCAGTACTTC. It codes for CASSFSGQGVWEQYF.

In the case of this clone: Other DNA sequences from this sample encode an identical CDR3 as well. V is TRBV7-2 and J is TRBJ2-7; D possibly corresponds to TRBD2 (5 bases). This CDR3 region has 12 residues. Germline CDR1 and CDR2: SGHTA and FQGNSA. V gave up 5 bases and J gave up 3 bases, with 8 bases separating them. CDR3 sequence reads: CASSPEGYEQYF. The CDR3 DNA reads TGTGCCAGCAGCCCCGAGGGCTACGAGCAGTACTTC.

The rearrangement links TRBV5-4 to TRBJ1-1, with 7 nucleotides matching TRBD1. The CDR3 has 13 amino acids. The germline gives CDR1 SGHNT, CDR2 YYREEE (reference sequence). Losses at the gene ends were 2 bases for V and 5 bases for J; bases not matched to a gene: 3. CDR3 in DNA: TGTGCCAGCAGCTTCGCAGGGGGGACTGAAGCTTTCTTT. Its protein product is CASSFAGGTEAFF.

The CDR3 coding sequence is TGTGCCAGCAGTTTTGGTAGCGAAAGCTCCTACGAGCAGTACTTC. This codes for CASSFGSESSYEQYF. This rearrangement joins TRBV28 to TRBJ2-7, with D possibly being TRBD2 (5 bases). The V end lost 3 bases, the J end lost 0 bases, and 12 bases lay between the germline ends. The CDR3 length is 15 residues. Germline V gene data show CDR1 as MDHEN and CDR2 as SYDVKM.

This clone came up many times. The sample holds other DNA sequences that translate to the same CDR3. The rearrangement links TRBV5-1 to TRBJ2-7; no clear D gene. V gave up 0 bases and J gave up 4 bases, with 2 bases separating them. The CDR3 length is 11 residues. Germline assignment: CDR1 SGHRS and CDR2 YFSETQ. The CDR3 DNA reads as TGCGCCAGCAGCTTGGGTTACGAGCAGTACTTC. Its protein is CASSLGYEQYF.

This chain uses TRBV2 with TRBJ2-5; TRBD2 matches at 10 bases. The germline V gene encodes CDR1 SNHLY and CDR2 FYNNEI. V shed 7 bases and J 7 bases; nucleotides not matched to a gene: 15. This CDR3 has 16 amino acids. The CDR3 sequence: CASKSRLAGALGTQYF. The CDR3 DNA reads TGTGCCAGCAAAAGTCGGCTAGCGGGAGCGTTGGGGACCCAGTACTTC.

The V gene is TRBV9, the J gene TRBJ2-7, with a tentative D call TRBD1 (5 bases). The CDR3 has 14 amino acids. Germline CDR1 is SGDLS and CDR2 is YYNGEE. The V end was cut by 0 bases, the J end by 5 bases, with 12 bases between. CDR3 sequence reads: CASSVGGRTHEQYF. The CDR3 DNA reads TGTGCCAGCAGCGTAGGGGGCAGGACCCACGAGCAGTACTTC.

The chain joins TRBV7-8 to TRBJ1-5; no firm D call. V lost 2 bases to trimming and J lost 0 bases, with 11 bases between them. CDR3 length: 16 residues. From germline, CDR1 is SGHVS and CDR2 FQNEAQ. This chain's CDR3 is CASSLTLADSNQPQHF. CDR3 coding DNA: TGTGCCAGCAGCTTAACGCTGGCAGATAGCAATCAGCCCCAGCATTTT.

The chain couples TRBV9 to TRBJ2-3; 9 bases are shared with TRBD2. Germline lookup yields CDR1 SGDLS and CDR2 YYNGEE. Unmatched junction bases numbered 31, after V lost 6 bases and J lost 2 bases. This CDR3 has 23 residues. CDR3 coding DNA: TGTGCCAGCACCTCAGGAGGGGGCCCTAGACGGCTAGCGGGGCTGGACGACACAGATACGCAGTATTTT. Translated: CASTSGGGPRRLAGLDDTDTQYF.

The sample holds one count of this clone. This chain links TRBV7-2 with TRBJ2-7; no definite D call. The germline V gene has CDR1 SGHTA and CDR2 FQGNSA. V was trimmed by 3 bases and J by 6 bases, leaving 18 bases between them. The CDR3 sequence is 15 residues long. The CDR3 loop reads CASSLRPHLVREQYF. The CDR3 DNA is TGTGCCAGCAGCTTGAGGCCCCACTTAGTCCGCGAGCAGTACTTC.

The gene calls are TRBV29-1 and TRBJ2-5; the D gene is possibly TRBD2 (5 bases). V lost 2 bases, J lost 2 bases, and 6 bases lay in between. The CDR3 covers 12 residues. The germline CDR1 and CDR2 sequences are SQVTM and ANQGSEA. The CDR3 protein is CSVETGQETQYF. For the CDR3, the DNA is TGCAGCGTTGAAACGGGGCAAGAGACCCAGTACTTC.

This clone was observed a single time. The rearrangement links TRBV27 to TRBJ1-1; D might be TRBD1 (6 bases). CDR3 size: 14 residues. Germline V lookup: CDR1 MNHEY, CDR2 SMNVEV (reference sequence). The V end was cut by 2 bases, the J end by 3 bases, with 10 bases between. CDR3 coding DNA: TGTGCCAGCAGTTTACAGGGGAAATACACTGAAGCTTTCTTT. Its protein is CASSLQGKYTEAFF.

V and J are TRBV18 and TRBJ2-5, with D hard to call. The CDR3 sequence is 12 residues long. CDR1 and CDR2 (germline): KGHSH, LQKENI. The V end was cut by 3 bases, the J end by 3 bases, with 5 bases between. CDR3 residues: CASSPAEETQYF. The CDR3 bases are TGTGCCAGCTCACCCGCCGAAGAGACCCAGTACTTC.

The rearrangement uses TRBV7-6 and TRBJ2-7; D is possibly TRBD1 (5 bases). CDR1 is SGHVS and CDR2 is FNYEAQ in the germline V gene. The length of the CDR3 is 11 residues. The V end lost 10 bases, the J end lost 7 bases, and 14 bases lay between the germline ends. Here the CDR3 reads CATHFKGEQYF. DNA of the CDR3: TGTGCCACCCATTTTAAGGGGGAGCAGTACTTC.

The chain recombines TRBV6-6 with TRBJ1-1; no clear D. The CDR3 contains 16 residues. Germline CDR1 and CDR2: MNHNY and SVGAGI (reference sequence). The V end was cut by 7 bases, the J end by 6 bases, with 24 bases between. The CDR3 protein is CASTILHKLLDPEAFF. DNA of the CDR3: TGTGCCAGCACCATCCTACACAAACTCCTCGACCCTGAAGCTTTCTTT.

The V gene is TRBV15, the J gene TRBJ1-2; D perhaps matches TRBD1 (6 bases). CDR3 length: 18 residues. The germline CDR1 and CDR2 sequences are LNHNV and YYDKDF (reference sequence). V was shortened by 0 bases and J by 2 bases, with 19 bases between the two germline ends. The CDR3 protein is CATSRDRVGNRVNYGYTF. CDR3 in DNA: TGTGCCACCAGCAGAGATCGAGTGGGGAACAGGGTAAACTATGGCTACACCTTC.

This chain uses TRBV21-1 with TRBJ2-1; the table's D call, TRBD2, has no DNA check behind it. TRBV21-1 is an annotated pseudogene. The CDR3 contains 17 residues. The CDR3 spells CASSKEGLAGVVNEQFF. In DNA form, the CDR3 reads TGTGCCAGCAGCAAAGAGGGGCTAGCGGGAGTCGTTAATGAGCAGTTCTTC.

The CDR3 is CASSLGGRTEAFF. CDR3 bases: TGTGCCAGCAGCTTAGGGGGCCGGACTGAAGCTTTCTTT. The chain recombines TRBV7-8 with TRBJ1-1; TRBD1 might be the D (5 bases). Germline loops: CDR1 SGHVS, CDR2 FQNEAQ. The V end was cut by 1 base, the J end by 5 bases, with 8 bases between. There are 13 residues in the CDR3.